These 13 T cell receptor beta chains originate from one sample sequenced in a study of blood T cell repertoires in COVID-19. TCRdb's table, derived via immunoSEQ multiplex PCR, lists solely in-frame clones and lacks some. The sample has about 4,400 clones; 70% to 85% are singletons. The sequenced sample was peripheral blood. Every receptor here comes from a human donor with active or convalescent COVID-19. The donor label of this sample is uncertain.

This chain connects TRBV4-3 to TRBJ2-7; 8 bases are a match to TRBD1. Losses at the gene ends were 4 bases for V and 2 bases for J; bases not matched to a gene: 16. This CDR3 spans 18 amino acids. CDR1 is LGHNA, CDR2 YSLEER, per germline. The CDR3 bases are TGCGCCAGCAGCCCGCTCCGCATCGGCCGGGACAGGACCTACGAGCAGTACTTC. This sequence encodes CASSPLRIGRDRTYEQYF.

This chain joins TRBV3-1 (or the pseudogene TRBV3-2) and TRBJ2-7, with TRBD2 as a possible D gene (5 bases). The V end lost 6 bases, the J end lost 4 bases, and 7 bases lay between the germline ends. Germline CDR1 reads LGHDT; CDR2 reads YNNKEL (reference sequence). This CDR3 comprises 11 residues. CDR3 nucleotides: TGTGCCAGCAGAGGGAGTTACGAGCAGTACTTC. Its translation is CASRGSYEQYF.

This chain links TRBV7-2 with TRBJ2-1; TRBD2 matches at 13 bases. V dropped 1 base and J dropped 8; count of bases not matched to a gene: 5. In germline, CDR1 is SGHTA, CDR2 FQGNSA. The CDR3 is 16 amino acids. CDR3: CASSLEGTSGTYEQFF. The CDR3 DNA reads as TGTGCCAGCAGCTTAGAGGGGACTAGCGGGACATATGAGCAGTTCTTC.

This chain links TRBV7-6 with TRBJ1-1; D unresolved. This CDR3 has 13 amino acids. In germline, CDR1 is SGHVS, CDR2 FNYEAQ. Trimming took 1 base from V and 3 from J, leaving 6 bases between them. CDR3 DNA: TGTGCCAGCAGCTTAGTCGGGGACACTGAAGCTTTCTTT. Amino acid sequence: CASSLVGDTEAFF.

The chain uses TRBV6-5 and TRBJ2-7; 10 bases map to TRBD2. Germline V gene data show CDR1 as MNHEY and CDR2 as SVGAGI. V trimming: 11 bases; J trimming: 1 base; junction bases outside the gene matches: 5. The CDR3 is made up of 13 amino acids. CDR3 loop: CAGRTSGSYEQYF. The CDR3 bases are TGTGCCGGTAGGACTAGCGGATCCTACGAGCAGTACTTC.

This clone was observed a handful of times. This chain connects TRBV5-1 to TRBJ1-1, with D possibly TRBD1 on 5 matching bases. Germline values: CDR1 SGHRS, CDR2 YFSETQ. V dropped 5 bases and J dropped 5 bases, with 22 bases sitting between them. The CDR3 has 16 amino acids. Written as DNA, the CDR3 is TGCGCCAGCAGACAATCCGCCGGGAGGGGAGGGACTGAAGCTTTCTTT. Amino acid sequence: CASRQSAGRGGTEAFF.

The rearrangement uses TRBV5-5 and TRBJ2-1; 7 bases are a match to TRBD2. Germline V gives CDR1 SGHKS, CDR2 YYEKEE (reference sequence). The CDR3 runs to 14 residues. Losses at the gene ends were 4 bases for V and 6 bases for J; bases not matched to a gene: 7. The CDR3 sequence is CASSGTSASNEQFF. The CDR3 nucleotides are TGTGCCAGCAGCGGAACTAGCGCTAGCAATGAGCAGTTCTTC.

This clone counts as hyperexpanded (1% or more). The genes are TRBV7-9 and TRBJ2-3, with D possibly matching TRBD1 (5 bases). The CDR3 runs 14 residues. V was pared by 3 bases and J by 2 bases, with 9 bases between. Germline V lookup: CDR1 SEHNR, CDR2 FQNEAQ (reference sequence). CDR3 coding DNA: TGTGCCAGCAGCTTCTCAGGGAACACAGATACGCAGTATTTT. This gives the protein CASSFSGNTDTQYF. The full variable domain, with the rest looked up from reference TRBV7-9 and TRBJ2-3, is DTGVSQNPRHKITKRGQNVTFRCDPISEHNRLYWYRQTLGQGPEFLTYFQNEAQLEKSRLLSDRFSAERPKGSFSTLEIQRTEQGDSAMYLCASSFSGNTDTQYFGPGTRLTVL.

This chain connects TRBV5-6 to TRBJ2-4, with D maybe TRBD2 (5 bases). The CDR3 covers 15 residues. Germline V gene data show CDR1 as SGHDT and CDR2 as YYEEEE. Trimming removed 2 bases from V and 0 bases from J, with 9 bases in between. CDR3 coding DNA: TGTGCCAGCAGCTTTGCAGGACTAGCCAAAAACATTCAGTACTTC. This translates into CASSFAGLAKNIQYF.

V and J are TRBV21-1 and TRBJ2-7; the table's D gene call, TRBD2, was not cross checked with the DNA. TRBV21-1 is recorded as a pseudogene. The CDR3 is 12 residues long. CDR3 nucleotides: TGTGCCAGCAGCCTAAGCTCCTACGAGCAGTACTTC. This gives the protein CASSLSSYEQYF.

The chain has TRBV6-5 and TRBJ2-3; 9 nucleotides line up with TRBD1. Trimming at V came to 6 bases and at J to 0 bases, leaving 1 base not matched to a gene. The germline V gene encodes CDR1 MNHEY and CDR2 SVGAGI. The CDR3 runs 14 residues. CDR3 sequence reads: CASRDRGSTDTQYF. CDR3 in DNA: TGTGCCAGCAGGGACAGGGGTAGCACAGATACGCAGTATTTT.

The chain combines TRBV24-1 with TRBJ2-3; the D gene is possibly TRBD1 (6 bases). CDR3 length: 15 amino acids. Germline CDR1 is KGHDR and CDR2 is SFDVKD. The germline V and J ends were trimmed by 3 bases and 2 bases, with 11 bases remaining between them. The CDR3 DNA reads as TGTGCCACCAGTGATGCCCAGGGGATCACAGATACGCAGTATTTT. Protein: CATSDAQGITDTQYF.

The chain combines TRBV13 with TRBJ2-1, with D possibly TRBD2 on 6 matching bases. Germline CDR1 reads PRHDT; CDR2 reads FYEKMQ (reference sequence). V lost 6 bases and J 0 bases, leaving 9 bases between the germline ends. The CDR3 sequence is 14 residues long. In DNA form, the CDR3 reads TGTGCCAGCAGTTTGACTAGCTCCTACAATGAGCAGTTCTTC. This translates into CASSLTSSYNEQFF.